This TCR beta chain was found in a study of beta chain features in type 1 diabetes. Turning to the study itself: Regarding age, gender and cell yields, patients proved similar to healthy donors. Study-wide findings and caveats: Reduced insertions and increased deletions marked VDJ junctions in type 1 diabetes patients. Because the template was cDNA, high-expressing cells might be over-represented. Type 1 diabetes patients showed a moderate but significant shortening of TCRB CDR3s in all four CD4+ subsets.

The CDR3 sequence is 15 residues long. Trimming took off 7 bases at V and 6 bases at J, with 21 bases between the two ends. Germline V gene data show CDR1 as LGHNT and CDR2 as FRNRAP. The isolated RNA, all of it, was reverse transcribed, so expressed TCRB transcripts were what got sequenced. TCRdb's table, derived via immunoSEQ multiplex PCR, lists solely in-frame clones and lacks some. Of about 230,000 clones listed, around 9.6% are singletons. This clone showed up just a few times. Its antigen is currently unknown. This TCR was recovered from a woman under 30 in good health. Sequenced sample: naive CD4+ T cells from blood. The chain combines TRBV12-5 with TRBJ1-2, with a weak D call TRBD1 (6 bases). CDR3 coding DNA: TGTGCTAGTGCCACATCGGTGGGGGCAGGCCATGGCTACACCTTC. It is translated as CASATSVGAGHGYTF. The variable domain in full, with the rest retrieved from reference TRBV12-5 and TRBJ1-2, is DARVTQTPRHKVTEMGQEVTMRCQPILGHNTVFWYRQTMMQGLELLAYFRNRAPLDDSGMPKDRFSAEMPDATLATLKIQPSEPRDSAVYFCASATSVGAGHGYTFGSGTRLTVV.